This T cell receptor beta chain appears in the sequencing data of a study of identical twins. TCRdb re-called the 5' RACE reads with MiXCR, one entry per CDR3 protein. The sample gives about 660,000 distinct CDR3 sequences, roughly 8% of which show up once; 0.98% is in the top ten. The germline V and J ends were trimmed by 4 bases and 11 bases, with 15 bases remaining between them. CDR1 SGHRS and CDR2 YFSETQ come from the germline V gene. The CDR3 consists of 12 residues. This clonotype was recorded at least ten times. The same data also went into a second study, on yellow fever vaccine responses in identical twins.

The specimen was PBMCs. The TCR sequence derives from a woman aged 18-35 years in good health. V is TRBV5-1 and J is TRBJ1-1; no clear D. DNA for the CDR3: TGCGCCAGCAGCGATAGACCCCCAGCGGCTTTCTTT. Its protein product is CASSDRPPAAFF.